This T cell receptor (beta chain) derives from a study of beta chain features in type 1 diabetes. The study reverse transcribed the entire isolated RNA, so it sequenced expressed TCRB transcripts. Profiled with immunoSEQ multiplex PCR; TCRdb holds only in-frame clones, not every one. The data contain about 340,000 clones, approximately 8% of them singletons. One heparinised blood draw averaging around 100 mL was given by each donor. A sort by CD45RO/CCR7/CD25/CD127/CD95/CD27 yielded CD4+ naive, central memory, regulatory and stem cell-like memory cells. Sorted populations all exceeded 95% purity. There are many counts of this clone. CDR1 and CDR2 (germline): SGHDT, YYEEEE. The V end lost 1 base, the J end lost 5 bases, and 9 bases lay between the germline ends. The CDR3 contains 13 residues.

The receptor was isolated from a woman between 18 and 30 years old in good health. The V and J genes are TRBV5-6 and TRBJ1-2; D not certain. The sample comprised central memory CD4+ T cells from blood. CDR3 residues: CASSLRETYGYTF. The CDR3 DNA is TGTGCCAGCAGCTTGAGGGAAACATATGGCTACACCTTC.